The 12 T cell receptor beta chains given below trace back to one sample, sequenced in a study of blood T cell repertoires in COVID-19. TCRdb keeps only in-frame clones here, not all; method: immunoSEQ multiplex PCR. This table holds more than 70,000 clones, roughly 87% found once. Sequencing was done on a sample of peripheral blood. The receptor set was obtained from a man aged 45 to 65 with acute or convalescent COVID-19.

This chain connects TRBV5-6 to TRBJ2-7, with D possibly matching TRBD1 (5 bases). Between the trimmed V and J ends, which lost 4 bases and 2 bases, there was a span of 13 bases. The CDR3 spans 14 residues. CDR1 and CDR2 (germline): SGHDT, YYEEEE. The CDR3, as DNA: TGTGCCAGCAGCCCCGCCCAGGGCCCCTACGAGCAGTACTTC. This gives the protein CASSPAQGPYEQYF.

This clone was picked up one time. The chain is built from TRBV5-4 and TRBJ1-2; D is uncertain. V lost 0 bases to trimming and J lost 2 bases, with 5 bases between them. CDR3 length: 13 residues. CDR1 is SGHNT and CDR2 is YYREEE in the germline V gene (reference sequence). Written as DNA, the CDR3 is TGTGCCAGCAGCTTGGACGGGAACTATGGCTACACCTTC. It codes for CASSLDGNYGYTF.

The chain carries TRBV4-1 and TRBJ1-2; D remains ambiguous. Trimming removed 0 bases at V and 4 bases at J, with 15 bases between. CDR1 MGHRA and CDR2 YSYEKL come from the germline V gene. CDR3 length equals 16 residues. The CDR3, as DNA: TGCGCCAGCAGCCAAGAGGGGTCCGGGAGCCCCTATGGCTACACCTTC. Its protein is CASSQEGSGSPYGYTF.

The CDR3 DNA is TGTGCCAGCTCACCAATCCAGAACACTGAAGCTTTCTTT. Residues: CASSPIQNTEAFF. This rearrangement joins TRBV18 to TRBJ1-1; D gene unclear. Germline-derived CDR1 and CDR2 are KGHSH and LQKENI. The CDR3 extends over 13 amino acids. V gave up 2 bases and J gave up 1 base, with 5 bases separating them.

The chain combines TRBV27 with TRBJ1-2; TRBD1 matches 7 bases. Germline-derived CDR1 and CDR2 are MNHEY and SMNVEV (reference sequence). J gave up 4 bases and V 4 bases, and 9 bases lay outside the gene matches. The CDR3 length is 15 residues. The CDR3 sequence is CASSWTGQNPYGYTF. CDR3 coding DNA: TGTGCCAGCAGTTGGACAGGACAAAACCCCTATGGCTACACCTTC.

This chain uses TRBV3-1 (or the pseudogene TRBV3-2) with TRBJ1-6, with 7 bases lining up with TRBD1. V lost 4 bases to trimming and J lost 10 bases; unmatched junction nucleotides: 10. The CDR3 loop spans 15 amino acids. Per the germline V gene, CDR1 is LGHDT and CDR2 is YNNKEL (reference sequence). CDR3 residues: CASSPGGNGWSPLHF. CDR3 coding DNA: TGTGCCAGCAGCCCAGGGGGGAACGGATGGTCACCCCTCCACTTT.

This clone was observed a single time. This rearrangement joins TRBV18 to TRBJ1-4, with D possibly being TRBD1 (6 bases). The V gene lost 3 bases and the J gene lost 10 bases, with 15 bases spanning the gap. The CDR3 contains 14 residues. The germline V gene has CDR1 KGHSH and CDR2 LQKENI. The chain's CDR3 is CASSPRDTFGKLFF. CDR3 nucleotides: TGTGCCAGCTCACCCCGGGACACCTTCGGAAAACTGTTTTTT.

The V call is TRBV2, the J call TRBJ2-5, with D perhaps matching TRBD2 (5 bases). Per germline, CDR1 SNHLY and CDR2 FYNNEI. This CDR3 contains 13 residues. Trimming shortened V by 7 bases and J by 4 bases, and 13 bases separated the two germline ends. The CDR3 loop reads CASNRAEGETQYF. The CDR3 bases are TGTGCCAGCAATCGGGCAGAGGGAGAGACCCAGTACTTC. The variable domain in full, completed from reference TRBV2 and TRBJ2-5, reads EPEVTQTPSHQVTQMGQEVILRCVPISNHLYFYWYRQILGQKVEFLVSFYNNEISEKSEIFDDQFSVERPDGSNFTLKIRSTKLEDSAMYFCASNRAEGETQYFGPGTRLLVL.

V and J are TRBV9 and TRBJ2-1, with 7 bases lining up with TRBD2. Per germline, CDR1 SGDLS and CDR2 YYNGEE. Trimming removed 4 bases from V and 1 base from J; junction bases left unmatched: 5. The CDR3 contains 15 residues. DNA for the CDR3: TGTGCCAGCAGCCCCAGACTAGCATCCTACAATGAGCAGTTCTTC. It yields the protein CASSPRLASYNEQFF.

This chain uses TRBV6-1 with TRBJ1-6; 7 bases line up with TRBD1. Trimming cost V 4 bases and J 0 bases; bases outside gene matches: 9. This CDR3 spans 18 amino acids. Per the germline V gene, CDR1 is MNHNS and CDR2 is SASEGT. CDR3 sequence (DNA): TGTGCCAGCAGTGGACAGGGTCGAATTAGCTCCTATAATTCACCCCTCCACTTT. Amino acids: CASSGQGRISSYNSPLHF.

This chain joins TRBV4-1 and TRBJ2-7; TRBD1 matches at 7 bases. The CDR3 totals 16 residues. The germline gives CDR1 MGHRA, CDR2 YSYEKL. With V trimmed by 4 bases and J by 0 bases, 9 bases remained unmatched. CDR3 in amino acids: CASSPRDSKNSYEQYF. As DNA, the CDR3 is TGCGCCAGCAGCCCCCGGGACAGTAAGAACTCCTACGAGCAGTACTTC.

This chain joins TRBV27 and TRBJ2-7; D unresolved. The CDR3 is 13 residues long. V was pared by 8 bases and J by 6 bases, with 17 bases between. Germline CDR1 is MNHEY and CDR2 is SMNVEV (reference sequence). The CDR3 nucleotides are TGTGCCAGCTCCGAGGCACCTAAGGTCGAGCAGTACTTC. This encodes CASSEAPKVEQYF.